This T cell receptor (beta chain) came from a study of PD-1 blockade in classical Hodgkin lymphoma. Time point meaning: newly diagnosed, previously untreated cHL patient sample. Comparison relied on PBMCs that came from newly diagnosed, untreated classical Hodgkin lymphoma. CDR1 is ENHRY, CDR2 SYGVKD, per germline. Trimming pared 4 bases from V and 5 bases from J, leaving 6 bases between. This CDR3 comprises 11 residues. This table comes from immunoSEQ multiplex PCR, and its TCRdb copy is limited to in-frame clones, with some not included. The repertoire holds over 15,000 clones, with about 85% as singletons.

The receptor's source is a human donor with classical Hodgkin lymphoma. The sample taken for sequencing was peripheral blood mononuclear cells (PBMCs). V is TRBV10-3 and J is TRBJ2-7, with D hard to call. CDR3 coding DNA: TGTGCCATCAGTGGTTTAGACGAGCAGTACTTC. It is translated as CAISGLDEQYF.